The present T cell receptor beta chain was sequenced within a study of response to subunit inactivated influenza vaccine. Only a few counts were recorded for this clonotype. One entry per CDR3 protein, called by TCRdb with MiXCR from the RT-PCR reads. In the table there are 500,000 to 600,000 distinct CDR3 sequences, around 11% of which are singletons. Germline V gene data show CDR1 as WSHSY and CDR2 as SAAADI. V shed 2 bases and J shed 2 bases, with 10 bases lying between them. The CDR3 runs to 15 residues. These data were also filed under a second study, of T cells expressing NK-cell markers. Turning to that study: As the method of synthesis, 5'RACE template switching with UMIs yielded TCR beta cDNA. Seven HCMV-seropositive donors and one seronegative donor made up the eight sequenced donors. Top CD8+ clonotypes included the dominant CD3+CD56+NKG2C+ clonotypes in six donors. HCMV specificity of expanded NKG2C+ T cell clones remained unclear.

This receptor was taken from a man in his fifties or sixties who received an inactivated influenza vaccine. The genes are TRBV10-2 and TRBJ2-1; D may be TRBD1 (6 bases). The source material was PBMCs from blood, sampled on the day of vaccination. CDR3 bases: TGCGCCAGCAGTGAGATAGGGGGTACCTACAATGAGCAGTTCTTC. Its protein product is CASSEIGGTYNEQFF.